The 6 T cell receptor beta chains given below trace back to one sample, sequenced in a study of tumor-infiltrating lymphocytes in primary liver carcinoma. The authors made TCR beta cDNA from 500 to 600 ng total RNA with a constant-region primer. Construction of TCR beta libraries relied on three successive nested multiplex PCR rounds employing slightly modified ARM-PCR. Researchers ran the first two PCR rounds for approximately 10 cycles each with TRBV1-TRBV30 forward primers and a C-beta reverse primer. MiXCR was run by TCRdb on the multiplex PCR reads, yielding one entry per CDR3 protein. The sample lists some 30,000 distinct CDR3 sequences; roughly 77% were seen once. Unsorted bulk tissue, 20-30 mg of it, served as the source for co-extraction of RNA and DNA. The specimen sequenced was liver tumor tissue from sampling region 3. The subset denotes: tumor region T3, left-lateral pole. Receptors were obtained from a woman aged 25 to 39 with primary liver carcinoma and hepatitis B virus infection.

Points on this clonotype: One end of the junction does not line up with germline, which may come from a read error. V usage is TRBV5-8 and J usage is TRBJ2-6; D possibly matches TRBD1 or TRBD2 (5 bases each). CDR3 length: 16 residues. Germline V gene data show CDR1 as SGHTS and CDR2 as YDEGEE. The CDR3 nucleotides read TGTGCCAGCACCATGGCGGGCTTCTCTGGGGCCAACATCCTGACTTTC. Protein: CASTMAGFSGANILTF.

About this clonotype: Compared with germline, one end of the junction differs, possibly owing to a read error. The CDR3 sequence: CAISQGTTSGRVYNEQFF. The CDR3 bases are TGCGCCATCAGTCAAGGCACTACTAGCGGGAGGGTATACAATGAACAGTTCTTC. The chain has TRBV4-1 and TRBJ2-1; TRBD2 matches at 13 bases. This CDR3 region has 18 residues. CDR1 and CDR2 from the germline V gene are MGHRA and YSYEKL.

The V call is TRBV29-1, the J call TRBJ2-3; perhaps TRBD2 as D (9 bases). This CDR3 is built from 17 residues. CDR1 SQVTM and CDR2 ANQGSEA come from the germline V gene. CDR3 amino acids: CIRQGSASGTPTDTQYF. In DNA, the CDR3 is TGCATCCGACAGGGGTCGGCTAGCGGGACCCCCACAGATACGCAGTATTTT.

The chain carries TRBV11-3 and TRBJ1-3; D is possibly TRBD1 (5 bases). This CDR3 is built from 15 residues. Trimming removed 9 bases from V and 4 bases from J, with 19 bases in between. CDR1 and CDR2 (germline): SGHNT, YENEEA. The CDR3 reads CASSLVTGSGNTIYF. Here the CDR3 DNA reads TGTGCCAGTAGCCTAGTTACAGGTTCGGGAAACACCATATATTTT.

The chain is built from TRBV13 and TRBJ1-1, with D perhaps matching TRBD1 (6 bases). With 0 bases removed from V and 13 bases from J, the gap between germline ends came to 27 bases. CDR3 size: 17 residues. CDR1 and CDR2 from the germline V gene are PRHDT and FYEKMQ (reference sequence). The CDR3 nucleotides are TGTGCCAGCAGCTTAGGAGGCTTTGGTATTGGGGGCACTGATGTTTTCTTT. This encodes CASSLGGFGIGGTDVFF.

In the case of this clonotype: A clone one base away is much larger, so this may be a read error. The chain joins TRBV7-9 to TRBJ2-5; tentative D call: TRBD1 (7 bases). Germline CDR1 is SEHNR and CDR2 is FQNEAQ (reference sequence). This CDR3 is 16 amino acids long. The CDR3 sequence is CTSSPEGASRLETQYF. The DNA for the CDR3 is TGTACCAGCAGCCCGGAGGGGGCGAGTAGGTTGGAGACCCAGTACTTC. The whole variable domain, filled in from reference TRBV7-9 and TRBJ2-5, reads DTGVSQNPRHKITKRGQNVTFRCDPISEHNRLYWYRQTLGQGPEFLTYFQNEAQLEKSRLLSDRFSAERPKGSFSTLEIQRTEQGDSAMYLCTSSPEGASRLETQYFGPGTRLLVL.